This TCR beta chain emerged from a study of regulatory T cells in long-lasting Graves disease. With iRepertoire HTBI primers and Arm-PCR of CDR3 regions, TCR beta libraries were built. TCRdb independently ran MiXCR on the multiplex PCR reads; one entry per CDR3 protein. The sample carries some 450,000 distinct CDR3 sequences, 15% to 20% recorded once. Ten or more counts support this clonotype. The time point denotes: newly diagnosed GD, antithyroid drugs for less than 3 months. Extracted RNA from PBMCs served as the source of the TCR library. American Thyroid Association guidelines served as the basis for diagnosing Graves' disease. The germline V gene has CDR1 MDHEN and CDR2 SYDVKM. The CDR3 totals 14 residues. The ends were cut back, 6 bases at V and 7 bases at J, with 19 bases in the middle. These data are also associated with another study on T cells in Graves' hyperthyroidism and ophthalmopathy.

Source: peripheral blood mononuclear cells (PBMCs), taken at new diagnosis, from a patient treated with antithyroid drugs. The chain carries TRBV28 and TRBJ2-7, with D possibly being TRBD2 (7 bases). This sequence originates from a woman aged 25-40 years with Graves disease. CDR3 DNA sequence: TGTGCCAGCAGGGTGGGGGGGGCCGCTTGGGAGCAGTACTTC. Translation: CASRVGGAAWEQYF.